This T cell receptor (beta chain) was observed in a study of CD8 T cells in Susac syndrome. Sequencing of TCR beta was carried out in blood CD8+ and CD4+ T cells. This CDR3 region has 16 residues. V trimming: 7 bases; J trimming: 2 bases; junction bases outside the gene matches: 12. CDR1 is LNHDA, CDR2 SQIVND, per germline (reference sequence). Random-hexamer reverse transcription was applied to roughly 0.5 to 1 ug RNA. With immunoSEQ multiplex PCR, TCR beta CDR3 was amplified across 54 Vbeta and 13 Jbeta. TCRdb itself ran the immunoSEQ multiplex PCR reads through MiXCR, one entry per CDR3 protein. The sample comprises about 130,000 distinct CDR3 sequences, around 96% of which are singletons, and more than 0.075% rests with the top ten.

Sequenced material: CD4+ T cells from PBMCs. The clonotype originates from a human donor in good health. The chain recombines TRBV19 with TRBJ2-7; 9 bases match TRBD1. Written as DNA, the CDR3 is TGTGCCAGTACCAAATGGGGGACAGGGAGTACCTACGAGCAGTACTTC. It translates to CASTKWGTGSTYEQYF.